Below, one T cell receptor (beta chain) is given with its context. The method was immunoSEQ multiplex PCR; TCRdb's version includes in-frame clones alone and lacks a portion of them. The sample has approximately 350,000 clones; 65% to 85% are singletons. This entry is derived from a study of blood T cell repertoires in COVID-19. This CDR3 region has 15 residues. Trimming pared 3 bases from V and 6 bases from J, leaving 12 bases between. Per the germline V gene, CDR1 is SGHNT and CDR2 is YENEEA. Sequencing was done on a sample of peripheral blood. The receptor's source is a man aged 30-40 years with active or convalescent COVID-19. The chain combines TRBV11-3 with TRBJ1-6; D is ambiguous. The CDR3 region is CASSFGGDRNSPLHF. CDR3 in DNA: TGTGCCAGCAGCTTCGGCGGGGATCGTAATTCACCCCTCCACTTT.